This TCR beta chain was captured in a study of blood T cell repertoires in COVID-19. Whole-study context: COVID-19 samples collected from the United States, Italy and Spain covered acute and convalescent phases. T cells, B-cell-depleted T cells, or PBMCs supplied cDNA or gDNA.

CDR1 is SEHNR, CDR2 FQNEAQ, per germline (reference sequence). CDR3 length: 14 amino acids. Losses at the gene ends were 7 bases for V and 10 bases for J; bases not matched to a gene: 9. Original processing methods: Nucleated cell counts were estimated from reference gene primer amplification. TCRdb's copy holds only in-frame clones and misses some; the assay was immunoSEQ multiplex PCR. The DNA gave D and trimming, while V, J and clone size come from that table. The sample contains 90,000 to 140,000 clones, about four fifths of which appear only once. The rearrangement uses TRBV7-9 and TRBJ2-1; TRBD2 matches 11 bases. The material sequenced was peripheral blood. This sequence originates from a woman older than 75 with acute or convalescent COVID-19. CDR3 region: CASTLAGGVVEQFF. DNA of the CDR3: TGTGCCAGCACCCTAGCGGGAGGCGTCGTGGAGCAGTTCTTC.